This is a list of T cell receptor beta chains from one sample in a study of CD8+CD57+ T cells in acquired aplastic anemia. TCRdb re-called the reads with MiXCR, one entry per CDR3 protein. The sample lists 350,000 to 450,000 distinct CDR3 sequences, just under 70% occurring once. Material for sequencing was sorted CD4+, CD8+, or CD8+CD57+ T cells (not recorded which) from PBMCs. The receptors stem from a human donor in good health, serving as a control. The CDR3 runs from the conserved cysteine through the conserved F or W. Fields, in order: D gene, J gene, V gene, clone size, CDR3 DNA, CDR3 protein. A D gene is named only where the DNA matches it firmly. Where a row states a size, it is once, few, many or the class of an expanded clone; other rows omit it.

TRBD1 TRBJ1-2 TRBV10-3 few TGTGCCATCAGTTCGTCGGGTCAGGGGGCAACTGGCTACACCTTC CAISSSGQGATGYTF
- TRBJ2-2 TRBV2 few TGTGCCAGCAAATTAGCAAGCACCGGGGAGCTGTTTTTT CASKLASTGELFF
TRBD1 TRBJ1-2 TRBV9 - TGTGCCAGCAGCAGCGCGGGACAGTTCTCCGAGGAGCACACCTTC CASSSAGQFSEEHTF
TRBD1 TRBJ1-5 TRBV19 - TGTGCCAGTAGTCCCGGACAGGACAATCAGCCCCAGCATTTT CASSPGQDNQPQHF
TRBD2 TRBJ2-3 TRBV5-5 - TGTGCCAGCAGCGTGTACAGCGGCAGTGCCAGAACGGGGCGGGGGGAGGAAGATACGCAGTATTTT CASSVYSGSARTGRGEEDTQYF
- TRBJ2-7 TRBV7-8 - TGTGCCAGCAGCGCCCAGCCCAGAACCTACGAGCAGTACTACTTC CASSAQPRTYEQYYF
- TRBJ1-2 TRBV7-2 - TGTGCCAGCAGCTTAGGGGGTGGTTTCACCTTC CASSLGGGFTF
- TRBJ2-1 TRBV10-3 - TGTGCCATCAGTGAGTCGACAGGACAGAGATGGGATGAGCAGTTCTTC CAISESTGQRWDEQFF
- TRBJ2-2 TRBV19 - TGTGCCACCACCCCAGGCATCGAGAACACCGGGGAGCTGTTTTTT CATTPGIENTGELFF
- TRBJ2-7 TRBV25-1 - TGTGCCAGCAGTGGGGGGGGCAGGGGGCCCTACGAGCAGTACTTC CASSGGGRGPYEQYF
- TRBJ1-2 TRBV19 - TGTGCCAGTAGTCGGCTAAGAGTAGCGGGGAACTATGGCTACACCTTC CASSRLRVAGNYGYTF
- TRBJ2-3 TRBV7-2 - TGCGCCAGCAGCCAAGCGCTCTACGCTACGCAGTATTTT CASSQALYATQYF
- TRBJ2-3 TRBV6-5 - TGTGCCAGCAGACCACAGCCTAGCTCCTACAATGAGCAGTATTTT CASRPQPSSYNEQYF
- TRBJ1-2 TRBV29-1 few TGCAGCGTATCCATCGGCAGAAACTATGGCTACACCTTC CSVSIGRNYGYTF
TRBD1 TRBJ2-1 TRBV5-1 - TGTGCCAGCAGCTTAGGACAGGGAGATCGAGAGCAGTTCTTC CASSLGQGDREQFF
TRBD2 TRBJ2-1 TRBV2 many TGTGCCAGCATCAGAGCAAGCGGGGGGGCTTATAATGAGCAGTTCTTC CASIRASGGAYNEQFF
- TRBJ2-2 TRBV9 - TGTGCCAGCAGCTTAGGCTCCGCCGGGGAGCTGTTTTTT CASSLGSAGELFF
- TRBJ1-6 TRBV20-1 - TGCAGTGCTAGTAAACACAGGGTGAACACCCTCCACTTT CSASKHRVNTLHF
- TRBJ1-2 TRBV7-2 - TGTGCCAGCAGCGGGAGCGGGGCGACAGCCATCTATGCCTACACCTTC CASSGSGATAIYAYTF
- TRBJ2-7 TRBV7-8 - TGTGCCAGCAGCCTGGGCCAACAGGGACACAGTGGCTACTACTTC CASSLGQQGHSGYYF
TRBD1 TRBJ2-2 TRBV29-1 many TGCAGCGTCAAAGGCGGGACAGGGAACACCGGGGAGCTGTTTTTT CSVKGGTGNTGELFF
TRBD2 TRBJ2-5 TRBV7-9 - TGTGCCAGCAGCTTAGGCACGGGGGGGCAAGAGACGAAGCAGTACTTC CASSLGTGGQETKQYF
- TRBJ1-1 TRBV29-1 few TGCAGCGTTGAAGACTGGACAGCTGAAGCTTTCTTT CSVEDWTAEAFF
- TRBJ2-5 TRBV10-3 - TGTGCCAGCAGTTACACTGGTACTAGCCCGGCGGGGACCCGGTACTTC CASSYTGTSPAGTRYF
- TRBJ1-4 TRBV7-9 - TGTGCCAGCAGCGTGGCGGGGCGAGTCTACGAGCAGCACTTTTTT CASSVAGRVYEQHFF
- TRBJ2-1 TRBV20-1 - TGCAGTGCTAGCCTGGGAATAGATGGGAACAATGAGCAGTTCTTC CSASLGIDGNNEQFF
- TRBJ2-1 TRBV5-6 - TGTGCCAGCAGCCCAAGGTGGGTTGGTTACAATGAGCAGTTCTTC CASSPRWVGYNEQFF
TRBD2 TRBJ2-7 TRBV9 - TGTGCCAGCAGCCAATCTAGCGGGGGGGCCGTCTCAGTCTCCGAGCAGTACTTC CASSQSSGGAVSVSEQYF
- TRBJ1-2 TRBV20-1 once TGCAGTGCTAGGTTAGGTGGCCAACCTTATGGCTACACCTTC CSARLGGQPYGYTF
- TRBJ2-7 TRBV19 - TGTGCCAGTAGTCACGACACCGTGGGTAGAGATACCCAGTACTTT CASSHDTVGRDTQYF
- TRBJ1-2 TRBV20-1 - TGCAGTGCTAGAGAGCTCAGGGCTAGTTACACCTTC CSARELRASYTF
TRBD1 TRBJ1-6 TRBV6-1 - TGTGCCAGCAGTTCTCAGGGGGCCTATTCACCACCTCACTTT CASSSQGAYSPPHF
- TRBJ2-7 TRBV12-3/TRBV12-4 - TGTGCCAGCACCACCAGTCCACGATCCTACGAGCAGTACTTC CASTTSPRSYEQYF
TRBD1 TRBJ1-1 TRBV29-1 - TGCAGCGCTGAACAGGGGGCTACGATGAACACTGAAGCTTTCTTT CSAEQGATMNTEAFF
- TRBJ1-1 TRBV29-1 few TGCAGCGTTGAAGACAGGGAGGGATTGAACACTGAAGCTTTCTTT CSVEDREGLNTEAFF
TRBD2 TRBJ2-5 TRBV5-8 - TGTGCCAGCAGCTACGGGGGGGTGGGCTCGGAGACCCAGTACTTC CASSYGGVGSETQYF
TRBD2 TRBJ2-3 TRBV24-1 many TGTGCCACCAGTGATGGACTAGTGGCAGATACGCAGTATTTT CATSDGLVADTQYF
TRBD1 TRBJ1-2 TRBV2 - TGTGCCAGCAGTGAGCCGCTCCAGGGGGCTGGCTTCACCTTC CASSEPLQGAGFTF
- TRBJ2-1 TRBV10-3 many TGTGCCATCAGGCACACGGGGGACCCCTACAATGAGCAGTTCTTC CAIRHTGDPYNEQFF
TRBD2 TRBJ2-1 TRBV7-9 few TGTGCCAGCAGCGTTTCTAGCGGGGGGGCCTCTTTCTTC CASSVSSGGASFF